This is a list of T cell receptor beta chains from one sample in a study of type 1 regulatory T cells. TCRdb passed the reads through MiXCR, listing each CDR3 protein once. The data contain about 65,000 distinct CDR3 sequences, more than 45% of them seen just once; the ten biggest clones take up more than 2%. Their antigens remain unidentified. Sequences were obtained from cultured non-Tr1 T cells, either the whole culture or a sorted T cell fraction (not recorded which). These receptors came from a human donor in good health. The CDR3 runs from the conserved cysteine through the conserved F or W. D genes are given only for firm matches. The listing skips clone size in some rows; elsewhere it reads once, few, many or a size class.

V gene: TRBV12-3/TRBV12-4
D gene: -
clone size: -
J gene: TRBJ1-4
CDR3 DNA: TGTGCCAGCAGTCCTTGGGGGCGAGGTGAAAAACTGTTTTTT
CDR3 protein: CASSPWGRGEKLFF

V gene: TRBV6-6
D gene: -
clone size: -
J gene: TRBJ1-1
CDR3 DNA: TGTGCCAGCAGTCAGGGACAAGCGACCACTGAAGCTTTCTTT
CDR3 protein: CASSQGQATTEAFF

V gene: TRBV19
D gene: -
clone size: -
J gene: TRBJ2-3
CDR3 DNA: TGTGCCAGTAGACAGGGATTTGGGGATACGCAGTATTTT
CDR3 protein: CASRQGFGDTQYF

V gene: TRBV18
D gene: -
clone size: -
J gene: TRBJ2-3
CDR3 DNA: TGTGCCAGCTCACCGCCGCAGGGCACAGATACGCAGTATTTT
CDR3 protein: CASSPPQGTDTQYF

V gene: TRBV5-1
D gene: -
clone size: -
J gene: TRBJ1-1
CDR3 DNA: TGCGCCAGCAGCTTGGAGGGGTCGCGGAACACTGAAGCTTTCTTT
CDR3 protein: CASSLEGSRNTEAFF

V gene: TRBV3-1
D gene: TRBD1
clone size: -
J gene: TRBJ1-6
CDR3 DNA: TGTGCCAGCAGCCAAAAAGGGGGCGCTTCACCCCTCCACTTT
CDR3 protein: CASSQKGGASPLHF

V gene: TRBV2
D gene: -
clone size: once
J gene: TRBJ2-7
CDR3 DNA: TGTGCCAGCATGCCGGGAGTAATCTCCTACGAGCAGTACTTC
CDR3 protein: CASMPGVISYEQYF

V gene: TRBV20-1
D gene: TRBD2
clone size: many
J gene: TRBJ2-1
CDR3 DNA: TGCAGTGCTAGAGGGGCTAGCGGGGGGGCCAACAATGAGCAGTTCTTC
CDR3 protein: CSARGASGGANNEQFF

V gene: TRBV7-2
D gene: -
clone size: medium-sized
J gene: TRBJ1-1
CDR3 DNA: TGTGCCAGCAGCTTTACCGGCGGGGACACTGAAGCTTTCTTT
CDR3 protein: CASSFTGGDTEAFF

V gene: TRBV20-1
D gene: -
clone size: few
J gene: TRBJ1-3
CDR3 DNA: TGCAGTGCCGGGGGGGGAGGGAACACCATATATTTT
CDR3 protein: CSAGGGGNTIYF

V gene: TRBV5-1
D gene: -
clone size: few
J gene: TRBJ2-5
CDR3 DNA: TGCGCCAGCAGCCTCCAACCGGGTCGGGAGACCCAGTACTTC
CDR3 protein: CASSLQPGRETQYF

V gene: TRBV29-1
D gene: -
clone size: -
J gene: TRBJ2-1
CDR3 DNA: TGCAGCGTAATTTACCCGGACCGTGAGCAGTTCTTC
CDR3 protein: CSVIYPDREQFF

V gene: TRBV20-1
D gene: -
clone size: -
J gene: TRBJ2-5
CDR3 DNA: TGCAGTGTTAGTAGGGCGGGCGGAGAGACCCAGTACTTC
CDR3 protein: CSVSRAGGETQYF

V gene: TRBV7-9
D gene: -
clone size: few
J gene: TRBJ2-5
CDR3 DNA: TGTGCCAGCAGCCCTGGACAGCGGGGAGAGACCCAGTACTTC
CDR3 protein: CASSPGQRGETQYF